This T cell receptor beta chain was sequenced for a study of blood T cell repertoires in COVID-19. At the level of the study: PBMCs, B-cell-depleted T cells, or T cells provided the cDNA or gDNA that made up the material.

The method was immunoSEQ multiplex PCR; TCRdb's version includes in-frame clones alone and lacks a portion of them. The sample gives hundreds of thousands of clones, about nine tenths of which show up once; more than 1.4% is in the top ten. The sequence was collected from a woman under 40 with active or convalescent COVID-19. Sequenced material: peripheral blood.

This CDR3 reads CASSRGTGGYTF. Written as DNA, the CDR3 is TGTGCCAGCAGCCGAGGGACAGGTGGCTACACCTTC. This sequence joins TRBV3-1 (or the pseudogene TRBV3-2) and TRBJ1-2; 8 nucleotides line up with TRBD1. CDR3 length equals 12 residues. Germline CDR1 and CDR2: LGHDT and YNNKEL (reference sequence). With 4 bases clipped from V and 7 bases from J, the junction kept 2 bases outside the gene matches.